This T cell receptor beta chain was captured in a study of blood T cell repertoires in COVID-19. Study-level background: The United States, Italy and Spain supplied acute and convalescent COVID-19 samples. T cells, B-cell-depleted T cells, or PBMCs provided the cDNA or gDNA that served as material.

Trimming pared 6 bases from V and 2 bases from J, leaving 11 bases between. Germline V CDR1 and CDR2: MNHEY, SVGAGI. The CDR3 runs 13 residues. Per the authors' pipeline: Reference gene primer amplification gave estimated nucleated cell counts. Data came from immunoSEQ multiplex PCR; TCRdb stores just in-frame clones and leaves some out. D and trimming were read from the DNA, whereas the V and J calls and clone size are those reported in that table. The sample carries hundreds of thousands of clones, 70% to 85% recorded once. The chain has TRBV6-5 and TRBJ2-7; D remains ambiguous. This receptor was obtained from an elderly woman with acute or convalescent COVID-19. Source material: peripheral blood. The CDR3 region is CASSLRLAYEQYF. The CDR3 bases are TGTGCCAGCAGCCTCCGACTTGCCTACGAGCAGTACTTC.